This T cell receptor beta chain emerged from a study of blood T cell repertoires in COVID-19. Here immunoSEQ multiplex PCR was the method, and the copy in TCRdb shows in-frame clones only, minus some. The sample has around 220,000 clones; roughly 82% are singletons. Trimming took off 3 bases at V and 10 bases at J, with 9 bases between the two ends. The length of the CDR3 is 11 residues. What was sequenced was peripheral blood. The clonotype was recovered from a woman aged 80 or over with active or convalescent COVID-19. J is TRBJ1-1 and V is TRBV12-3 or TRBV12-4; a weak D match, TRBD1 (5 bases). The CDR3 bases are TGTGCCAGCAGTTTGGGGGGAGGAGCTTTCTTT. This encodes CASSLGGGAFF.